The clone carrying this TCR beta chain was picked up many times. The antigen is unknown. Germline lookup yields CDR1 LGHNA and CDR2 YNFKEQ. Deletions cut 4 bases from V and 5 bases from J, with 9 bases between. CDR3 length equals 13 residues. This specimen belongs to a study of T-cell reconstitution after alpha-beta-depleted transplantation in children. Unique molecular identifiers were used in preparing the TCRbeta library. One entry per CDR3 protein, called by TCRdb with MiXCR from the PCR reads. The data show some 830,000 distinct CDR3 sequences, with 15% to 20% seen just once and under 6% held by the top ten. Regarding the study as a whole: Hyperexpanded clones declined; after one year, newly produced T cells mostly supplied diversity. Surviving recipient T cells and thymic progenitors underlay high day-60 TCRbeta diversity in some patients. Expanded graft clones numbering several hundred reportedly gave rise to alpha-beta T cells about two months after transplant.

The chain couples TRBV4-2 to TRBJ2-4; the D is unclear. The source is a male patient between 5 and 17 years old who had a stem cell transplant for acute lymphoblastic leukemia, so the T cells may come from the graft donor. The sample was PBMCs, mostly from graft donor cells, taken 360 days after TCRalphabeta/CD19-depleted stem cell transplant. Written as DNA, the CDR3 is TGTGCCAGCAGCCTGAACTTCGAAAACATTCAGTACTTC. Protein product: CASSLNFENIQYF.